Presented here are 7 T cell receptor beta chains from one specimen sequenced in a study of regulatory T cells in long-lasting Graves disease. Both iRepertoire HTBI primers and Arm-PCR of CDR3 regions were used to build the TCR beta libraries. Via MiXCR, TCRdb re-called the multiplex PCR reads, giving one row per CDR3 protein. The table has over 650,000 distinct CDR3 sequences, 25% to 35% seen once. Noted time point: persistent/refractory GD, antithyroid drugs over 5 years with positive TRAb. The TCR library was made from RNA that had been extracted from PBMCs in TRIzol. The starting material was peripheral blood mononuclear cells (PBMCs), obtained when the disease was refractory, from a patient treated with antithyroid drugs. All receptors come from a female donor with Graves disease.

The sample holds one count of this clonotype. The rearrangement uses TRBV12-3 or TRBV12-4 and TRBJ1-5; a weak D match, TRBD1 (6 bases). The germline V and J ends were trimmed by 3 bases and 1 base, with 16 bases remaining between them. This CDR3 is built from 17 residues. This CDR3 reads CASSFPMGGESNQPQHF. As DNA, the CDR3 is TGTGCCAGCAGTTTCCCAATGGGGGGCGAAAGCAATCAGCCCCAGCATTTT.

V usage is TRBV6-1 and J usage is TRBJ1-1, with D unresolved. The ends were cut back, 2 bases at V and 1 base at J, with 8 bases in the middle. Germline CDR1 and CDR2: MNHNS and SASEGT. CDR3 length: 14 residues. The CDR3 DNA reads TGTGCCAGCAGTGAAAGGATCCCGAACACTGAAGCTTTCTTT. Protein sequence: CASSERIPNTEAFF.

The chain uses TRBV27 and TRBJ1-1; 7 nucleotides line up with TRBD1. This CDR3 comprises 13 residues. V dropped 8 bases and J dropped 5; count of bases not matched to a gene: 8. CDR1 and CDR2 (germline): MNHEY, SMNVEV (reference sequence). CDR3 nucleotide sequence: TGTGCCAGCGGCTACCAGGGGGAGACTGAAGCTTTCTTT. Translation: CASGYQGETEAFF.

In DNA form, the CDR3 reads TGCGCCAGCAGCTTGTCTCTGGGCCTAACCGGGGAGCTGTTTTTT. Residues: CASSLSLGLTGELFF. The genes are TRBV5-1 and TRBJ2-2; D uncertain. In germline, CDR1 is SGHRS, CDR2 YFSETQ. CDR3 length: 15 residues. Trimming removed 1 base at V and 5 bases at J, with 12 bases between.

In its sample, this clonotype was seen a few times. This chain joins TRBV3-1 and TRBJ1-1; D remains unclear. Trimming left V 0 bases short and J 7 bases short, with 9 bases between. The germline CDR1 and CDR2 sequences are LGHDT and YNNKEL (reference sequence). This CDR3 comprises 13 residues. This chain's CDR3 is CASSQDSSSEAFF. The CDR3 nucleotides read TGTGCCAGCAGCCAAGATTCGAGCAGTGAAGCTTTCTTT.

V is TRBV2 and J is TRBJ2-1, with 8 nucleotides matching TRBD2. The length of the CDR3 is 13 residues. V was pared by 4 bases and J by 13 bases, with 9 bases of the junction left unmatched. Germline CDR1 is SNHLY and CDR2 is FYNNEI. The CDR3 reads CASSASLGLAQFF. CDR3 DNA sequence: TGTGCCAGCAGTGCCTCGCTCGGACTAGCTCAGTTCTTC.

This clonotype was seen repeatedly, ten times or more. The rearrangement links TRBV12-3 or TRBV12-4 to TRBJ2-5, with 10 bases fitting TRBD2. V shed 4 bases, J shed 1 base, and the junction held 3 bases outside the gene matches. There are 15 residues in the CDR3. The CDR3 DNA reads as TGTGCCAGCAGTTCAGGACTAGCGGTCCAAGAGACCCAGTACTTC. This codes for CASSSGLAVQETQYF.